The clone carrying this T cell receptor (beta chain) was seen repeatedly, ten times or more. Antigen specificity is unknown. Time point noted: newly diagnosed GD, antithyroid drugs for less than 3 months. RNA from PBMCs was the source of the TCR library. The data were taken from a study of regulatory T cells in long-lasting Graves disease. HTBI primers from iRepertoire and Arm-PCR of CDR3 regions yielded the TCR beta libraries. In the authors' methods: Throughout the samples, researchers identified roughly 59 TRBV and more than twelve TRBJ segments. TCRdb fed the multiplex PCR reads into MiXCR, producing one record per CDR3 protein. TCRdb's processing, not the authors', yielded these V and J calls. Of over 450,000 distinct CDR3 sequences in the sample, around 12% were seen once. CDR3 size: 13 residues. Germline V gives CDR1 GTSNPN, CDR2 SVGIG (reference sequence). Trimming pared 2 bases from V and 3 bases from J, leaving 8 bases between.

General study findings and limits: Persistent cases of Graves' showed reduced TCR diversity relative to newly diagnosed patients.

These data were also filed under a second study, of T cells in Graves' hyperthyroidism and ophthalmopathy.

The chain joins TRBV30 to TRBJ2-1, with D maybe TRBD1 (5 bases). Sample: peripheral blood mononuclear cells (PBMCs), taken at new diagnosis, from a patient treated with antithyroid drugs. The clonotype comes from a woman aged 30 to 39 with Graves disease. In DNA, the CDR3 is TGTGCCTGGAGTTCTGACAGCTACAATGAGCAGTTCTTC. Its translation is CAWSSDSYNEQFF. Filled out from reference TRBV30 and TRBJ2-1, the complete variable domain reads SQTIHQWPATLVQPVGSPLSLECTVEGTSNPNLYWYRQAAGRGLQLLFYSVGIGQISSEVPQNLSASRPQDRQFILSSKKLLLSDSGFYLCAWSSDSYNEQFFGPGTRLTVL.